The rows below give T cell receptor beta chains drawn from one sample of a study of CD8 T cells in ankylosing spondylitis. From the 5' RACE reads, TCRdb called clonotypes with MiXCR, one entry per CDR3 protein. The table lists over 700,000 distinct CDR3 sequences, 15% to 20% of them singletons. The material sequenced was blood, either unsorted or a sorted T cell fraction (not recorded which). These receptors were collected from a male donor with ankylosing spondylitis. Each CDR3 is given without its conserved first and last residue. D genes are given only for firm matches.

D	V	J	CDR3
-	TRBV20-1	TRBJ1-1	SASFLGERQAF
-	TRBV7-8	TRBJ1-5	ASSLGPSSNPHQPQH
-	TRBV4-3	TRBJ1-1	ASSQDWGWGQNTEAF
-	TRBV4-1	TRBJ2-2	ASSQEGEGTGELF
-	TRBV20-1	TRBJ2-1	SASLPLATNEQF
TRBD1	TRBV7-3	TRBJ2-1	ASSLKGWVLGGPNEQF
TRBD1	TRBV6-2/TRBV6-3	TRBJ2-7	ASTKLGGGTGPTYEQY
TRBD1	TRBV29-1	TRBJ2-6	SVESEEGTGFSGANVLT
-	TRBV20-1	TRBJ1-1	SARGRPGEMRTVAF
TRBD2	TRBV12-3/TRBV12-4	TRBJ2-1	ASSLAGTSIDEQF
TRBD2	TRBV10-3	TRBJ2-1	AISGISGRAGNEQF
TRBD1	TRBV14	TRBJ2-2	ASNQNRGSNTGELF
TRBD2	TRBV27	TRBJ2-1	ASRPSGGEWEQF
-	TRBV29-1	TRBJ2-4	SVEDHGSLKNIQY
-	TRBV6-5	TRBJ2-3	ASSYSPLPDTQY
-	TRBV7-3	TRBJ2-1	ASSFGAGYLNEQF
-	TRBV20-1	TRBJ1-1	SASSLRAF
-	TRBV4-1	TRBJ1-1	ASSPQGIEAF
-	TRBV20-1	TRBJ2-5	SARAGAFQETQY
TRBD1	TRBV4-1	TRBJ2-2	ASSQAWTGTSGELF
-	TRBV28	TRBJ2-1	ASRPREGRLDEQF
-	TRBV20-1	TRBJ2-3	SASQLDAGSVDTQY
-	TRBV5-1	TRBJ1-5	ASSLDPGYQPQH
-	TRBV5-1	TRBJ2-5	ASSLEQAMTQY
-	TRBV12-3/TRBV12-4	TRBJ1-4	ASSPSYEKLF
TRBD2	TRBV12-3/TRBV12-4	TRBJ2-5	ASRAAGGKETQY
-	TRBV6-2/TRBV6-3	TRBJ2-7	ASSYGATYEQY
TRBD2	TRBV6-2/TRBV6-3	TRBJ2-3	ASSYPRGGANTDTQY
TRBD2	TRBV7-2	TRBJ2-5	ASSSAGTSAGTQY
-	TRBV6-1	TRBJ2-7	ASSAQGSTYEQY
-	TRBV7-9	TRBJ2-3	ASSFESSTDTQY
-	TRBV15	TRBJ2-7	ATSRGPTYEQY
-	TRBV29-1	TRBJ2-1	SVEFYNEQF
-	TRBV12-3/TRBV12-4	TRBJ2-7	ASSFFLGEGPEGEQY
-	TRBV27	TRBJ2-1	ASSYRVEINEQF
-	TRBV2	TRBJ2-5	ASRGGQHQETQY
-	TRBV2	TRBJ1-6	ASSAGTHNSPLH
-	TRBV21-1	TRBJ2-4	ASTSPSILAKNIQY
TRBD2	TRBV6-1	TRBJ2-1	ASSEIAGGRKF
TRBD1	TRBV5-1	TRBJ2-2	ASLQGQGFTGELF
TRBD2	TRBV27	TRBJ2-2	ATTPGLNTGELF
-	TRBV20-1	TRBJ2-7	SARIDGGPPYEQY